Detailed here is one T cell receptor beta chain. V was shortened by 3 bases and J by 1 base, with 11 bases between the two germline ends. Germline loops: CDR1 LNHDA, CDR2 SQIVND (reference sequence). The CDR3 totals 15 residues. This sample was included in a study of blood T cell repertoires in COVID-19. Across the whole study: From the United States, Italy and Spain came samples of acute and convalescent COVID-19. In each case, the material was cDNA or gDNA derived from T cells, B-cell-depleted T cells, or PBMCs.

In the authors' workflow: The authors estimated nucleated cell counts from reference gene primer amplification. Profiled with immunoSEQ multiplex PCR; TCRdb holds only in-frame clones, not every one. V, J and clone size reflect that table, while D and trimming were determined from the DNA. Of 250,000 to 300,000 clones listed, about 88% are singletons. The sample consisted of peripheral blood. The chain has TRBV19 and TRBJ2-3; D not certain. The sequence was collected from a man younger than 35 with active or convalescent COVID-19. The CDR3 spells CASSILAEGTDTQYF. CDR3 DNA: TGTGCCAGTAGTATCCTGGCCGAGGGCACAGATACGCAGTATTTT.